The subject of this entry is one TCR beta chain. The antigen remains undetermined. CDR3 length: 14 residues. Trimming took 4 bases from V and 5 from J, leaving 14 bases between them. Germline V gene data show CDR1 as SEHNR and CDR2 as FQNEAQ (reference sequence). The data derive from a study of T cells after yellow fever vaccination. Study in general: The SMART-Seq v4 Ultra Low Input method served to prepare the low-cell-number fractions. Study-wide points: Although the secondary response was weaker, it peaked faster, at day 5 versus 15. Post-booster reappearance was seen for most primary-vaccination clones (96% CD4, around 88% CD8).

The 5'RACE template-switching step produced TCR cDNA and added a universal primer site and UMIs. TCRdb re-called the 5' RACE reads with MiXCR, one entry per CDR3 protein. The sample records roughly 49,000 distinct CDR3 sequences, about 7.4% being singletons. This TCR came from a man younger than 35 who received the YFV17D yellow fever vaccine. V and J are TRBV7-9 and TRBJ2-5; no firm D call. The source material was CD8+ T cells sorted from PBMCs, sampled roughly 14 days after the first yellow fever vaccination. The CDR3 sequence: CASSSDPKWETQYF. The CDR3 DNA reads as TGTGCCAGCAGCTCTGACCCAAAATGGGAGACCCAGTACTTC.